The 23 T cell receptor beta chains in this list originate from one sample, sequenced in a study of T cell responses to AZD1222 COVID-19 vaccine. Assay: immunoSEQ multiplex PCR; the TCRdb copy retains only in-frame clones and omits some. The sample records about 180,000 clones, around 88% being singletons. The specimen comprised peripheral blood, sampled on day 0 of AZD1222 vaccination. The receptors were gathered from an adult in good health.

In nucleotides, the CDR3 is TGTGCCAGTAGTCCCATATGGGGGGGGTACAATGAGCAGTTCTTC. It yields the protein CASSPIWGGYNEQFF. The J gene is TRBJ2-1, the V gene TRBV19, with TRBD2 identical over 7 bases. Unmatched junction bases numbered 8, after V lost 5 bases and J lost 4 bases. The CDR3 runs 15 residues. CDR1 and CDR2 from the germline V gene are LNHDA and SQIVND (reference sequence).

The chain carries TRBV30 and TRBJ1-2, with 9 bases that match TRBD1. Trimming cost V 2 bases and J 2 bases; bases outside gene matches: 6. Germline CDR1 reads GTSNPN; CDR2 reads SVGIG (reference sequence). The CDR3 is 15 amino acids. CDR3 bases: TGTGCCTGGAGTAGGGACAGGGTTAAAAACTATGGCTACACCTTC. As protein: CAWSRDRVKNYGYTF.

The V call is TRBV2, the J call TRBJ1-4; 10 bases agree with TRBD1. This CDR3 is 14 amino acids long. CDR1 and CDR2 (germline): SNHLY, FYNNEI. Germline trimming cut 7 bases from V and 7 bases from J; bases unmatched to any gene: 6. CDR3 DNA sequence: TGTGCCAGCAACCCGGGACAGGGGTTTGAAAAACTGTTTTTT. Residues: CASNPGQGFEKLFF.

V is TRBV5-1 and J is TRBJ1-3; 10 bases are a match to TRBD1. CDR3 length equals 15 residues. The junction had 3 bases not matched to a gene; V was cut back by 4 bases and J by 2 bases. In germline, CDR1 is SGHRS, CDR2 YFSETQ. The CDR3 here is CASSRGTGAGNTIYF. DNA of the CDR3: TGCGCCAGCAGCCGCGGGACAGGGGCTGGAAACACCATATATTTT.

The V call is TRBV25-1, the J call TRBJ2-5, with a tentative D call TRBD1 (5 bases). The CDR3 spans 13 residues. Germline values: CDR1 MGHDK, CDR2 SYGVNS. V shed 10 bases and J shed 0 bases, with 12 bases lying between them. The CDR3 sequence is CATTAPYQETQYF. CDR3 in DNA: TGTGCCACGACAGCACCGTACCAAGAGACCCAGTACTTC.

The chain has TRBV6-5 and TRBJ2-7, with 10 nucleotides matching TRBD1. Trimming took 2 bases from V and 5 from J; bases not matched to a gene: 6. Germline V gene data show CDR1 as MNHEY and CDR2 as SVGAGI. There are 15 residues in the CDR3. The CDR3 spells CASSYVGTGVDEQYF. The CDR3 nucleotides are TGTGCCAGCAGTTACGTTGGGACAGGGGTCGACGAGCAGTACTTC.

The chain combines TRBV5-1 with TRBJ2-7, with 8 bases identical to TRBD1. Trimming took 4 bases from V and 6 from J; bases not matched to a gene: 9. The length of the CDR3 is 14 residues. The V gene's germline CDR1 is SGHRS and CDR2 YFSETQ. Here the CDR3 reads CASSPRTGSVEQYF. The DNA of the CDR3 is TGCGCCAGCAGCCCGAGGACAGGGTCGGTCGAGCAGTACTTC.

The rearrangement uses TRBV19 and TRBJ1-4; TRBD1 agrees at 7 bases. The germline gives CDR1 LNHDA, CDR2 SQIVND (reference sequence). Trimming cost V 5 bases and J 4 bases; bases outside gene matches: 10. The CDR3 has 16 amino acids. The CDR3 protein is CASSSRQGKDNEKLFF. The DNA for the CDR3 is TGTGCCAGTAGTTCCCGACAGGGAAAAGATAATGAAAAACTGTTTTTT.

The chain is built from TRBV11-2 and TRBJ1-5; TRBD1 matches 7 bases. After removal of 4 bases from V and 1 base from J, the junction contained 4 bases not matched to a gene. The CDR3 loop spans 15 amino acids. The germline V gene encodes CDR1 SGHAT and CDR2 FQNNGV. This chain's CDR3 is CASSYGTASNQPQHF. In DNA, the CDR3 is TGTGCCAGCAGCTACGGGACAGCGAGCAATCAGCCCCAGCATTTT. Combining the CDR3 with reference TRBV11-2 and TRBJ1-5 gives the whole variable domain EAGVAQSPRYKIIEKRQSVAFWCNPISGHATLYWYQQILGQGPKLLIQFQNNGVVDDSQLPKDRFSAERLKGVDSTLKIQPAKLEDSAVYLCASSYGTASNQPQHFGDGTRLSIL.

This clone was recorded once. The gene calls are TRBV6-5 and TRBJ2-5, with D perhaps matching TRBD1 (8 bases). The V and J ends lost 6 bases and 4 bases respectively, with 15 bases between them. This CDR3 has 14 amino acids. Per the germline V gene, CDR1 is MNHEY and CDR2 is SVGAGI. CDR3 coding DNA: TGTGCCAGCAGGGTTACAGGGGGGGGAGAGACCCAGTACTTC. Residues: CASRVTGGGETQYF.

This clone showed up just a few times. The chain carries TRBV7-6 and TRBJ2-5; weak D call: TRBD2 (5 bases). V dropped 6 bases and J dropped 2 bases, with 16 bases sitting between them. CDR1 is SGHVS, CDR2 FNYEAQ, per germline. The CDR3 length is 15 residues. CDR3 nucleotide sequence: TGTGCCAGCAGTCCCCAGCGGACCTTTCAAGAGACCCAGTACTTC. Encoded protein: CASSPQRTFQETQYF.

The chain carries TRBV7-6 and TRBJ2-7, with D possibly matching TRBD1 (6 bases). The CDR3 extends over 14 amino acids. V lost 5 bases and J 5 bases, leaving 16 bases between the germline ends. Germline CDR1 and CDR2: SGHVS and FNYEAQ. The CDR3 loop is CASSTGRGADEQYF. CDR3 sequence (DNA): TGTGCCAGCAGCACCGGCAGGGGAGCCGACGAGCAGTACTTC.

The V and J genes are TRBV3-1 (or the pseudogene TRBV3-2) and TRBJ1-1; possibly TRBD1 for D (5 bases). The CDR3 consists of 14 residues. Germline CDR1 is LGHDT and CDR2 is YNNKEL (reference sequence). V dropped 5 bases and J dropped 0 bases, with 10 bases sitting between them. This CDR3 is CASSLQAMNTEAFF. The DNA for the CDR3 is TGTGCCAGCAGCTTACAGGCTATGAACACTGAAGCTTTCTTT.

The V call is TRBV4-3, the J call TRBJ2-2; D may match TRBD1 or TRBD2 (5 bases each). Trimming removed 5 bases at V and 7 bases at J, with 14 bases between. There are 14 residues in the CDR3. Germline CDR1 is LGHNA and CDR2 is YSLEER. The CDR3 region has the DNA TGCGCCAGCAGCAGAGGGACGCGTGACGGGGAGCTGTTTTTT. This encodes CASSRGTRDGELFF.

This chain links TRBV10-2 with TRBJ1-5; TRBD1 agrees at 12 bases. Trimming took 0 bases from V and 6 from J; bases not matched to a gene: 3. The CDR3 is 16 amino acids. Germline CDR1 reads WSHSY; CDR2 reads SAAADI. The CDR3 DNA reads as TGCGCCAGCAGTGAGTCTGGGACAGGGGGCGGTCAGCCCCAGCATTTT. It codes for CASSESGTGGGQPQHF.

V gene TRBV5-4 combines with J gene TRBJ1-2; 7 bases agree with TRBD1. The V gene's germline CDR1 is SGHNT and CDR2 YYREEE (reference sequence). The CDR3 loop spans 15 amino acids. Trimming at V came to 4 bases and at J to 4 bases, leaving 10 bases not matched to a gene. DNA of the CDR3: TGTGCCAGCAGCATCCCCGGGACAGTTACCTATGGCTACACCTTC. It translates to CASSIPGTVTYGYTF.

The chain carries TRBV7-9 and TRBJ2-2; D is possibly TRBD2 (5 bases). Germline CDR1 SEHNR, CDR2 FQNEAQ (reference sequence). The CDR3 length is 15 residues. V was clipped by 5 bases and J by 0 bases, with 10 bases between them. The CDR3 nucleotides read TGTGCCAGCAGCCGAAGCGGAGCGAACACCGGGGAGCTGTTTTTT. Encoded protein: CASSRSGANTGELFF.

In nucleotides, the CDR3 is TGTGCCAGCAGTCCAGGGGGGGGGACCCGCTACGAGCAGTACTTC. Protein product: CASSPGGGTRYEQYF. The chain joins TRBV7-6 to TRBJ2-7, with D perhaps given as TRBD1 or TRBD2 (7 bases each). V was cut by 6 bases and J by 3 bases, with 18 bases left in between. Germline V gives CDR1 SGHVS, CDR2 FNYEAQ. CDR3 size: 15 residues.

V is TRBV11-2 and J is TRBJ2-2; D is possibly TRBD1 (6 bases). The CDR3 extends over 15 amino acids. In germline, CDR1 is SGHAT, CDR2 FQNNGV. V was pared by 5 bases and J by 7 bases, with 17 bases between. This CDR3 reads CASSPLTGYGGELFF. CDR3 nucleotide sequence: TGTGCCAGCAGCCCCCTTACAGGGTACGGCGGGGAGCTGTTTTTT.

The rearrangement links TRBV5-1 to TRBJ1-2; 9 bases line up with TRBD1. V lost 4 bases and J lost 4; bases outside the gene matches: 5. CDR3 length: 14 residues. The germline V gene encodes CDR1 SGHRS and CDR2 YFSETQ. The CDR3 DNA reads as TGCGCCAGCAGCGTGCAGACAGGGGGCTATGGCTACACCTTC. It is translated as CASSVQTGGYGYTF.

This clone was detected only a few times. The chain is built from TRBV29-1 and TRBJ1-1; TRBD1 might be the D (6 bases). V lost 5 bases and J 3 bases, leaving 16 bases between the germline ends. The CDR3 runs to 14 residues. Germline V lookup: CDR1 SQVTM, CDR2 ANQGSEA. CDR3 protein: CSVLSPGTHTEAFF. CDR3 DNA sequence: TGCAGCGTTCTATCCCCCGGGACACACACTGAAGCTTTCTTT.

This chain links TRBV3-1 (or the pseudogene TRBV3-2) with TRBJ2-6; D is unresolved. Trimming removed 0 bases from V and 4 bases from J, with 4 bases in between. The CDR3 has 14 residues. The germline gives CDR1 LGHDT, CDR2 YNNKEL (reference sequence). CDR3 sequence (DNA): TGTGCCAGCAGCCAAGACTACGGGGCCAACGTCCTGACTTTC. This encodes CASSQDYGANVLTF.

The V call is TRBV7-9, the J call TRBJ1-4, with D unclear. V shed 1 base and J shed 6 bases, with 3 bases lying between them. The CDR3 extends over 12 amino acids. Germline V lookup: CDR1 SEHNR, CDR2 FQNEAQ (reference sequence). The chain's CDR3 is CASSLGDEKLFF. Here the CDR3 DNA reads TGTGCCAGCAGCTTAGGGGATGAAAAACTGTTTTTT.